The source of this T cell receptor (beta chain) is a study of shared clonotypes between healthy human individuals. Looking at the study overall: Each donor's CD8 memory used one plate, CD8 naive two, each CD4 subset three. Study-level findings and limits: The diversity represented, both genetic and in exposure history, was limited by few donors.

Germline CDR1 reads SGHNT; CDR2 reads YYREEE (reference sequence). Trimming took off 1 base at V and 1 base at J, with 27 bases between the two ends. The CDR3 runs 20 residues. Turning to this clone: As yet, its antigen is unknown.

The deep-level immunoSEQ assay was used. Only in-frame clones appear in the TCRdb table, and some are missing; sequencing was by immunoSEQ multiplex PCR. The sample has millions of clones, roughly 93% seen once. The sequence was collected from a man aged 18 to 30 in good health. Some clones in this sample may be carry-over from other donors' samples. The rearrangement joins TRBV5-4 to TRBJ2-7; tentative D call: TRBD1 (6 bases). Sequencing was carried out using naive CD4+ T cells from PBMCs. This sample's subset: CD45RA+ positively selected. CDR3 sequence reads: CASSLTSVLGRRDKSYEQYF. The CDR3 DNA follows: TGTGCCAGCAGCTTGACCTCGGTGTTGGGGCGCCGGGACAAGTCCTACGAGCAGTACTTC.